This TCR beta chain was recovered during a study of blood T cell repertoires in COVID-19. This clone was found once. Per the authors' pipeline: Estimation of nucleated cell counts relied on the amplification of reference gene primers. Assay: immunoSEQ multiplex PCR; the TCRdb copy retains only in-frame clones and omits some. V and J calls and clone size are given by that table; D and trimming were obtained from the DNA. This table has 200,000 to 250,000 clones, around 90% appearing once. CDR1 is MNHEY, CDR2 SVGAGI, per germline. This CDR3 comprises 13 residues. Trimming cost V 8 bases and J 6 bases, with 16 bases left between them.

V and J are TRBV6-5 and TRBJ1-2; possibly TRBD1 for D (5 bases). The source of this sequence is a woman aged 30 to 39 who had recovered from COVID-19. Sequencing used PBMCs or T cells enriched from blood (not recorded which). For the CDR3, the DNA is TGTGCCAGCCTAGGGGCCACCTTCAATGGCTACACCTTC. It specifies CASLGATFNGYTF.